The text below deals with one T cell receptor (beta chain). Its antigen is currently unknown. This sample is drawn from a study of CD8 T cell repertoires and HIV-1 epitope variants. The table came from immunoSEQ multiplex PCR; TCRdb's copy has only in-frame clones and leaves some out. This table holds roughly 4,700 clones, roughly 65% found once. The germline gives CDR1 MDHEN, CDR2 SYDVKM. The CDR3 has 18 amino acids. V shed 2 bases and J 0 bases; nucleotides not matched to a gene: 8. The chain employs TRBV28 and TRBJ2-3, with 10 bases matching TRBD2. Sequenced input: cultured CD8+ T cells derived from PBMCs. The TCR originated in a male donor with HIV. CDR3 sequence reads: CASSLLAGDYVSTDTQYF. For the CDR3, the DNA is TGTGCCAGCAGTTTACTAGCGGGGGATTACGTTAGCACAGATACGCAGTATTTT.